This T cell receptor (beta chain) stems from a study of cytomegalovirus exposure and HLA in healthy donors. Primers for the PCR totalled 60 Vbeta and 13 Jbeta. Sequenced by immunoSEQ multiplex PCR; TCRdb stores in-frame clones only, minus some. The sample table includes over 60,000 clones. The germline V and J ends were trimmed by 3 bases and 6 bases, with 15 bases remaining between them. Germline CDR1 reads LNHDA; CDR2 reads SQIVND (reference sequence). CDR3 size: 14 residues. This TCR was sampled from a female donor in good health and CMV-seropositive. The sequencing input was PBMCs. The chain links TRBV19 to TRBJ2-7; tentative D call: TRBD1 (6 bases). CDR3 region: CASSINWGQSEQYF. CDR3 coding DNA: TGTGCCAGTAGTATCAATTGGGGGCAGAGCGAGCAGTACTTC. The whole variable domain, remainder taken from reference TRBV19 and TRBJ2-7, is DGGITQSPKYLFRKEGQNVTLSCEQNLNHDAMYWYRQDPGQGLRLIYYSQIVNDFQKGDIAEGYSVSREKKESFPLTVTSAQKNPTAFYLCASSINWGQSEQYFGPGTRLTVT.